This TCR beta chain was sequenced in a study of technical replicates of blood from several donors. There are 17 residues in the CDR3. The ends lost 1 base at V and 5 bases at J; junction bases unmatched: 8. The germline CDR1 and CDR2 sequences are SGHVS and FNYEAQ. Sequenced by immunoSEQ multiplex PCR; TCRdb stores in-frame clones only, minus some. The table has over 55,000 clones, approximately 94% seen once; the top ten hold about 3%. The J gene is TRBJ2-2, the V gene TRBV7-6; 9 nucleotides line up with TRBD2. This clonotype was sampled from a human donor in good health. Some clones in this sample may be carry-over from other donors' samples. What was sequenced was PBMCs. The CDR3 loop reads CASSLGLTSGGTGELFF. DNA for the CDR3: TGTGCCAGCAGCTTAGGCCTGACTAGCGGAGGGACCGGGGAGCTGTTTTTT.